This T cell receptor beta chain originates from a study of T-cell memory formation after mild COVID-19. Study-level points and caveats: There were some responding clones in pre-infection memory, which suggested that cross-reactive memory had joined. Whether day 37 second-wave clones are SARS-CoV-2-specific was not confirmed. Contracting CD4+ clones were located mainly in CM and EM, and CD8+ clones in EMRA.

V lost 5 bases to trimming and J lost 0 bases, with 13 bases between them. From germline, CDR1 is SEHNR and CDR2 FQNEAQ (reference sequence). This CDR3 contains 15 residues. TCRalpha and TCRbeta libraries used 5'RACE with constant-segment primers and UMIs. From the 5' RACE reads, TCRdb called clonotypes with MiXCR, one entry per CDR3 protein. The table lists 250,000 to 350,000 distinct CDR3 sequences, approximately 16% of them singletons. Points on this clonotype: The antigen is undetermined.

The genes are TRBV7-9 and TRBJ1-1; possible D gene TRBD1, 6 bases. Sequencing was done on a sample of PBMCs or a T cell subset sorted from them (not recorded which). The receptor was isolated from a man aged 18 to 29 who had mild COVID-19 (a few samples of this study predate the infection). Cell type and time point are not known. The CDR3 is CASSPWEGVNTEAFF. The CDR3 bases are TGTGCCAGCAGCCCCTGGGAGGGGGTGAACACTGAAGCTTTCTTT.